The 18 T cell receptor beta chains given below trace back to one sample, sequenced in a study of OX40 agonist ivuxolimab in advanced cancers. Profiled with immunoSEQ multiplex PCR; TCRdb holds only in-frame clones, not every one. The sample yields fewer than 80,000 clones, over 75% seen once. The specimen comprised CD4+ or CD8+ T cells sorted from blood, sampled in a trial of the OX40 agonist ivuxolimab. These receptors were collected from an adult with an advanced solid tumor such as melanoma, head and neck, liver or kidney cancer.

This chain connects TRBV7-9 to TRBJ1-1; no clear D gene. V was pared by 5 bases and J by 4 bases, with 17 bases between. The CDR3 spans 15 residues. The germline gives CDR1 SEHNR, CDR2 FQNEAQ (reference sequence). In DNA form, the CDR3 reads TGTGCCAGCAGCCAAGTTAGTAACGCGGGCACTGAAGCTTTCTTT. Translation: CASSQVSNAGTEAFF.

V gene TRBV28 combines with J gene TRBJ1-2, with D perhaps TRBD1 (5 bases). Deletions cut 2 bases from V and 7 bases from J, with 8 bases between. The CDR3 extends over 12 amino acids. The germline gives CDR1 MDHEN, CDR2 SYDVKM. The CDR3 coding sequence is TGTGCCAGCAGTTTACAGGGTAGTGGCTACACCTTC. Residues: CASSLQGSGYTF.

The CDR3 is CASSYGLSGYGNTIYF. Here the CDR3 DNA reads TGTGCCAGCAGTTACGGATTGTCAGGGTACGGAAACACCATATATTTT. This rearrangement joins TRBV6-5 to TRBJ1-3, with D possibly TRBD1 on 5 matching bases. Germline CDR1 reads MNHEY; CDR2 reads SVGAGI. The CDR3 length is 16 residues. Deletions cut 2 bases from V and 4 bases from J, with 15 bases between.

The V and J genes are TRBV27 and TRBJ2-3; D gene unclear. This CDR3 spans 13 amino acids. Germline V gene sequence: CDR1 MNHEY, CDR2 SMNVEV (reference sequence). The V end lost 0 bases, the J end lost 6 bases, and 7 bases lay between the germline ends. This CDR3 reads CASSLSNFDTQYF. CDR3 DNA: TGTGCCAGCAGTTTATCGAATTTTGATACGCAGTATTTT.

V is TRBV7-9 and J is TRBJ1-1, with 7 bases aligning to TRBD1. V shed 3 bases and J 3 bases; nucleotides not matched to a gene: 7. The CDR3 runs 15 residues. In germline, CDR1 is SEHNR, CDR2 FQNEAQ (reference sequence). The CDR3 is CASSFPRGSDTEAFF. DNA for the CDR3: TGTGCCAGCAGCTTTCCCAGGGGGTCCGACACTGAAGCTTTCTTT.

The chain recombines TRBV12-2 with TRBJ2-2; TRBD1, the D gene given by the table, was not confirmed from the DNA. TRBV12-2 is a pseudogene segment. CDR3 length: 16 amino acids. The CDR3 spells CASRSRQGVAKEGVFF. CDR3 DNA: TGTGCAAGTCGATCCCGACAGGGGGTGGCCAAGGAAGGGGTGTTTTTT.

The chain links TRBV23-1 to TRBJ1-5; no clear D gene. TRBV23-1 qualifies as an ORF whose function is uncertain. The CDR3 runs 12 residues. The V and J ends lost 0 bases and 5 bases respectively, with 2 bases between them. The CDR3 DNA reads TGCGCCAGCAGTCAATCTGATCAGCCCCAGCATTTT. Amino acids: CASSQSDQPQHF.

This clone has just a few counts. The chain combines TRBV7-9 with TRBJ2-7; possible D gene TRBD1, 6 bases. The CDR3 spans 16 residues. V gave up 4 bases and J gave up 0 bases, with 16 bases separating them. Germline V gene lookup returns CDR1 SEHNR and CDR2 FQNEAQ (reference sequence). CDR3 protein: CASSSNDRSRSYEQYF. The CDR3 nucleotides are TGTGCCAGCAGCTCAAACGACAGGTCCCGCTCCTACGAGCAGTACTTC.

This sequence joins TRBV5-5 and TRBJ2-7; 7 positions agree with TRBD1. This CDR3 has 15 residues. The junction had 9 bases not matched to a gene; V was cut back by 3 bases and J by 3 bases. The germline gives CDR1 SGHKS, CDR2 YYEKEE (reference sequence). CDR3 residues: CASSSYRGGFYEQYF. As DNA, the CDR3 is TGTGCCAGCAGCTCGTACAGGGGTGGATTCTACGAGCAGTACTTC.

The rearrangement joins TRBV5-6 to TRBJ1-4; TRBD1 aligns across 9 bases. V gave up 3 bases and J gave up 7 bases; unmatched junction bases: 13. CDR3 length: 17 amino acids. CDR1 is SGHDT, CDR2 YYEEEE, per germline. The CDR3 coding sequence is TGTGCCAGCAGCTCGATGACAGGGGGGTTTGATAGTGAAAAACTGTTTTTT. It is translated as CASSSMTGGFDSEKLFF. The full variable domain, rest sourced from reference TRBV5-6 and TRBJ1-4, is DAGVTQSPTHLIKTRGQQVTLRCSPKSGHDTVSWYQQALGQGPQFIFQYYEEEERQRGNFPDRFSGHQFPNYSSELNVNALLLGDSALYLCASSSMTGGFDSEKLFFGSGTQLSVL.

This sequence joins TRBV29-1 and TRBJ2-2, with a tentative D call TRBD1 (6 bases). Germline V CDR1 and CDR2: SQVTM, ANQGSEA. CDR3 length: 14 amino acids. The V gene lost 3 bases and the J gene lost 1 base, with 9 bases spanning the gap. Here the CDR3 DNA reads TGCAGCGTTGAGACACAGGGGAACACCGGGGAGCTGTTTTTT. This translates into CSVETQGNTGELFF.

The CDR3 sequence is CASSDSVAGGQETQYF. The CDR3 DNA reads as TGCGCCAGCAGTGACTCGGTAGCGGGAGGGCAAGAGACCCAGTACTTC. V and J are TRBV10-2 and TRBJ2-5; 11 nucleotides align to TRBD2. The CDR3 runs 16 residues. With V trimmed by 3 bases and J by 2 bases, 5 bases remained unmatched. Looked up from germline, CDR1 is WSHSY and CDR2 is SAAADI.

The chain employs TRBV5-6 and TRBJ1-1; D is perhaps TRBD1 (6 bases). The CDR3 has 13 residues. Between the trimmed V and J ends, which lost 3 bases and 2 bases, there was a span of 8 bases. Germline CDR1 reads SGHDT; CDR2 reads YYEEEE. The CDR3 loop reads CASSWTVNTEAFF. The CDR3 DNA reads TGTGCCAGCAGCTGGACAGTCAACACTGAAGCTTTCTTT.

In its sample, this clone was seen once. In DNA, the CDR3 is TGCGCCAGCAGCCCCGGGACAGGGGGCGCGGGGTATGGCTACACCTTC. It translates to CASSPGTGGAGYGYTF. This chain links TRBV4-3 with TRBJ1-2, with 12 bases aligning to TRBD1. V lost 4 bases to trimming and J lost 5 bases; unmatched junction nucleotides: 8. Germline loops: CDR1 LGHNA, CDR2 YSLEER. CDR3 length: 16 residues.

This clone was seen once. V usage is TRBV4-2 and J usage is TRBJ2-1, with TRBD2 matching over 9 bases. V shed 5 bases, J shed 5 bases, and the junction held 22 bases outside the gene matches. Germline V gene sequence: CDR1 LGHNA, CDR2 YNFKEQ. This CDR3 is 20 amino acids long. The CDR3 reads CASSGRLTNMGLAENNEQFF. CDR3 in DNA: TGTGCCAGCAGCGGAAGACTAACCAATATGGGACTAGCTGAGAACAATGAGCAGTTCTTC.

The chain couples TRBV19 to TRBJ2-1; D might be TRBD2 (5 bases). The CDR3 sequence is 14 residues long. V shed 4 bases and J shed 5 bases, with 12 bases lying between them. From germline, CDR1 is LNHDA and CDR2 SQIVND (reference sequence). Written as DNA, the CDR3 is TGTGCCAGTAGTAACTGGAAAGCGGACAATGAGCAGTTCTTC. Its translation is CASSNWKADNEQFF.

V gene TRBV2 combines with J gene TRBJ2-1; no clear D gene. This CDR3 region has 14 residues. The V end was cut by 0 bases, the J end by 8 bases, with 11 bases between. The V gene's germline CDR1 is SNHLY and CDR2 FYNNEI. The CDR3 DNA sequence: TGTGCCAGCAGTGAAGCGCTTCCAGGCGATGAGCAGTTCTTC. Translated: CASSEALPGDEQFF.

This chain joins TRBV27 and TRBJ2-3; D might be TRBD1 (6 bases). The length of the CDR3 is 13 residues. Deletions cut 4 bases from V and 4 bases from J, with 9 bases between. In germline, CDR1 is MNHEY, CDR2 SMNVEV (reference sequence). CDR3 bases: TGTGCCAGCAGTTGGGGACACCCAGATACGCAGTATTTT. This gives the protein CASSWGHPDTQYF.